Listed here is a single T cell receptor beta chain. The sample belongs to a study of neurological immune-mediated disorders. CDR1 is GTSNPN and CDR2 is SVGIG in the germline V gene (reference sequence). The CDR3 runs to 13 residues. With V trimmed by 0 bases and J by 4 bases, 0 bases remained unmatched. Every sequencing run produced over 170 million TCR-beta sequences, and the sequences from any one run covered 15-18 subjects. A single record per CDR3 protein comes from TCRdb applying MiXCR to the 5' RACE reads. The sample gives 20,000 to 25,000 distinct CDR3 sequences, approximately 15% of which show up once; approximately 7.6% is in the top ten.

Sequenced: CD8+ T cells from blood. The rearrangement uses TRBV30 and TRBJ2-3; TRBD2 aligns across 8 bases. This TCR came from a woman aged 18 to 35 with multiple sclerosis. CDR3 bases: TGTGCCTGGAGTGTAGCGGGAGCAGATACGCAGTATTTT. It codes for CAWSVAGADTQYF.